The source of this TCR beta chain is a study of blood T cell repertoires in COVID-19. As for the study in general: Some COVID-19 samples were acute and others convalescent; all came from the United States, Italy and Spain. The analysed material was cDNA or gDNA that came from T cells, B-cell-depleted T cells, or PBMCs.

The sample holds a few counts of this clone. Under the authors' procedure: Reference gene primer amplification gave nucleated cell count estimates. The data were produced by immunoSEQ multiplex PCR, yet TCRdb's version contains in-frame clones alone and is incomplete. Clone size and V and J calls were adopted from that table, with D and trimming inferred from the DNA. The data hold 75,000 to 85,000 clones, with about 88% observed a single time. The sequenced material came from peripheral blood. This receptor was obtained from a human donor in a cohort sampled during active COVID-19.

The chain's CDR3 is CASSPGTSGNTGELFF. The DNA of the CDR3 is TGTGCCAGCTCACCCGGGACTAGCGGCAACACCGGGGAGCTGTTTTTT. The chain combines TRBV18 with TRBJ2-2; 11 bases are a match to TRBD2. V was clipped by 3 bases and J by 2 bases; unmatched bases: 2. Germline CDR1 is KGHSH and CDR2 is LQKENI. The CDR3 has 16 residues.